This TCR beta chain is from a study of CD8+ T cells in alopecia areata. Study summary: Treated patients received severity scores based on the percentage of scalp area affected.

Broader study findings: Many expanded lesional clones persisted during tofacitinib (in both scalp and blood).

As regards this clone: Its antigen is not identified.

Regarding treatment: oral pan-JAK inhibitor, 5-10 mg twice daily. V dropped 0 bases and J dropped 1 base, with 16 bases sitting between them. The CDR3 loop spans 17 amino acids. The authors extracted RNA and reverse transcribed it into cDNA as the sequencing template. Using immunoSEQ multiplex PCR, the repertoire was profiled, and TCRdb retains in-frame clones only, with some absent. The sample lists roughly 200,000 clones; about 40% were seen once. The V and J genes are TRBV23-1 and TRBJ2-7, with D tentatively TRBD1 (6 bases). TRBV23-1 is identified as an open reading frame with a role that is uncertain. The input for sequencing was CD4+ T cells sorted from blood, taken around week 37, from a patient treated with tofacitinib. This receptor was taken from a human donor with alopecia areata. CDR3 nucleotide sequence: TGCGCCAGCAGTCAATCTGGTATGAGGACAGAATCCTACGAGCAGTACTTC. Amino acid sequence: CASSQSGMRTESYEQYF.